What follows are 20 T cell receptor beta chains derived from one specimen sequenced in a study of shared clonotypes between healthy human individuals. TCRdb's copy holds only in-frame clones and misses some; the assay was immunoSEQ multiplex PCR. Of hundreds of thousands of clones in the sample, roughly 73% were seen once. Sequenced sample: memory CD4+ T cells sorted from blood. Subset denoted: CD45RA-negative fraction. These receptors were obtained from a woman aged 30 to 39 in good health.

J is TRBJ1-4 and V is TRBV19; D possibly corresponds to TRBD1 (5 bases). The V gene lost 2 bases and the J gene lost 5 bases, with 18 bases spanning the gap. The CDR3 has 17 amino acids. Germline V lookup: CDR1 LNHDA, CDR2 SQIVND (reference sequence). The CDR3, as DNA: TGTGCCAGTAGTATAATCGGTGAGGGACTCAGGAATGAAAAACTGTTTTTT. Translation gives CASSIIGEGLRNEKLFF.

The chain couples TRBV6-1 to TRBJ1-2; D is ambiguous. The V end lost 2 bases, the J end lost 6 bases, and 16 bases lay between the germline ends. This CDR3 spans 15 amino acids. Germline CDR1 MNHNS, CDR2 SASEGT. CDR3 coding DNA: TGTGCCAGCAGTGAACGTCCAGGTGTAGGTGATGGCTACACCTTC. Protein product: CASSERPGVGDGYTF.

Here the CDR3 DNA reads TGCGCCAGCAGTTCCCCCACTAGCGGGAGTGGCAATGAGCAGTTCTTC. It encodes CASSSPTSGSGNEQFF. The rearrangement uses TRBV4-1 and TRBJ2-1, with TRBD2 matching over 11 bases. Germline loops: CDR1 MGHRA, CDR2 YSYEKL. V shed 6 bases and J 6 bases; nucleotides not matched to a gene: 10. CDR3 length: 16 residues.

The chain has TRBV7-9 and TRBJ1-1; D is uncertain. V was cut by 5 bases and J by 1 base, with 11 bases left in between. The germline gives CDR1 SEHNR, CDR2 FQNEAQ (reference sequence). The CDR3 is made up of 14 amino acids. DNA of the CDR3: TGTGCCAGCAGCCTCCAGAAGGAGAACACTGAAGCTTTCTTT. It yields the protein CASSLQKENTEAFF.

The chain joins TRBV10-3 to TRBJ2-7; D is possibly TRBD2 (7 bases). The germline V gene encodes CDR1 ENHRY and CDR2 SYGVKD. The CDR3 runs to 14 residues. V lost 6 bases and J lost 1, with 13 bases in between. The CDR3 loop reads CAIRGGTSSYEQYF. The DNA of the CDR3 is TGTGCCATCAGGGGGGGGACATCTTCCTACGAGCAGTACTTC.

This clone was counted many times. This rearrangement joins TRBV19 to TRBJ1-1, with TRBD1 as a possible D gene (6 bases). V lost 5 bases, J lost 3 bases, and 13 bases lay in between. Germline V gene sequence: CDR1 LNHDA, CDR2 SQIVND (reference sequence). This CDR3 has 14 amino acids. As DNA, the CDR3 is TGTGCCAGTAGTCGGGACATAGGGGACACTGAAGCTTTCTTT. Residues: CASSRDIGDTEAFF.

This clone was seen a single time. This chain links TRBV5-4 with TRBJ2-6; 7 bases are shared with TRBD1. Unmatched junction bases numbered 8, after V lost 4 bases and J lost 4 bases. CDR3 length equals 16 residues. Germline CDR1 SGHNT, CDR2 YYREEE (reference sequence). The CDR3: CASSLETGRGANVLTF. The CDR3 DNA follows: TGTGCCAGCAGCCTGGAGACAGGGAGAGGGGCCAACGTCCTGACTTTC.

This chain links TRBV19 with TRBJ2-6; D may be TRBD1 (5 bases). CDR1 is LNHDA, CDR2 SQIVND, per germline (reference sequence). This CDR3 contains 16 residues. Trimming cost V 7 bases and J 4 bases, with 17 bases left between them. CDR3 DNA: TGTGCCAGTACCAACTTTGGGGCCTCCGGGGCCAACGTCCTGACTTTC. Encoded protein: CASTNFGASGANVLTF.

This clone appeared a single time. This rearrangement joins TRBV2 to TRBJ1-1, with D tentatively TRBD1 (5 bases). Germline V gene data show CDR1 as SNHLY and CDR2 as FYNNEI. CDR3 length equals 12 residues. The germline V and J ends were trimmed by 10 bases and 6 bases, with 15 bases remaining between them. The CDR3 is CATTEGFSEAFF. CDR3 nucleotides: TGTGCCACAACCGAGGGGTTTTCTGAAGCTTTCTTT.

The chain links TRBV28 to TRBJ2-2, with TRBD2 matching over 13 bases. Trimming removed 5 bases from V and 0 bases from J; junction bases left unmatched: 6. This CDR3 is built from 18 residues. Germline-derived CDR1 and CDR2 are MDHEN and SYDVKM. DNA for the CDR3: TGTGCCAGCAGTACACCGACTAGCGGGAGGTCGAACACCGGGGAGCTGTTTTTT. Translated: CASSTPTSGRSNTGELFF.

J is TRBJ2-1 and V is TRBV1; the tabulated D call, TRBD2, remains unverified against the DNA. TRBV1 has pseudogene status. This CDR3 region has 18 residues. This chain's CDR3 is CTSSQEPQGCGTYNEQFF. The CDR3 coding sequence is TGCACCAGCAGCCAAGAACCCCAAGGGTGCGGGACCTACAATGAGCAGTTCTTC.

This clone has more than one count but fewer than ten. V is TRBV5-8 and J is TRBJ2-1, with D hard to call. The CDR3 is 13 residues long. Looked up from germline, CDR1 is SGHTS and CDR2 is YDEGEE. V was trimmed by 0 bases and J by 7 bases, leaving 8 bases between them. The CDR3 loop reads CASSLGRPNEQFF. As DNA, the CDR3 is TGTGCCAGCAGCTTGGGCAGGCCGAATGAGCAGTTCTTC.

The genes are TRBV28 and TRBJ2-1; the D gene is possibly TRBD1 (6 bases). This CDR3 contains 16 residues. Trimming stripped 6 bases from V and 0 bases from J, with 15 bases between. CDR1 and CDR2 from the germline V gene are MDHEN and SYDVKM. CDR3 residues: CASSRRDTSSYNEQFF. The CDR3, as DNA: TGTGCCAGCAGCCGCCGGGACACGAGCTCCTACAATGAGCAGTTCTTC.

The V call is TRBV27, the J call TRBJ2-7, with D perhaps matching TRBD1 or TRBD2 (6 bases each). Trimming stripped 6 bases from V and 2 bases from J, with 11 bases between. This CDR3 has 13 residues. Germline V gene data show CDR1 as MNHEY and CDR2 as SMNVEV (reference sequence). The CDR3 reads CASRRGDAYEQYF. CDR3 DNA: TGTGCCAGCAGGAGGGGGGACGCCTACGAGCAGTACTTC.

This chain joins TRBV7-8 and TRBJ2-2; D ambiguous. Germline CDR1 SGHVS, CDR2 FQNEAQ. This CDR3 comprises 13 residues. V dropped 7 bases and J dropped 6 bases, with 12 bases sitting between them. DNA of the CDR3: TGTGCCAGCACCGTTGGCAGACCCGGGGAGCTGTTTTTT. Translated, it gives CASTVGRPGELFF.

The chain recombines TRBV12-1 with TRBJ1-2. TRBV12-1 is assigned pseudogene status. The CDR3 is 15 amino acids. Written as DNA, the CDR3 is TGTGCCAGCAGCTCCTGGACTTATATTAACTATGGCTACACCTTC. This translates into CASSSWTYINYGYTF.

The chain recombines TRBV29-1 with TRBJ2-7, with TRBD1 identical over 7 bases. Germline V gene data show CDR1 as SQVTM and CDR2 as ANQGSEA. The CDR3 runs 14 residues. Germline trimming cut 7 bases from V and 2 bases from J; bases unmatched to any gene: 11. CDR3 protein: CSATRQGRTYEQYF. CDR3 bases: TGCAGCGCTACCAGACAGGGACGAACCTACGAGCAGTACTTC.

The J gene is TRBJ1-2, the V gene TRBV28, with a possible D match to TRBD1 (5 bases). Germline CDR1 MDHEN, CDR2 SYDVKM. This CDR3 has 12 amino acids. Trimming pared 8 bases from V and 4 bases from J, leaving 11 bases between. Here the CDR3 reads CASATGGYGYTF. The CDR3 DNA follows: TGTGCCAGCGCAACAGGCGGCTATGGCTACACCTTC.

DNA for the CDR3: TGTGCCAGTAGTATCCGTAGCAAGAAAAACATTCAGTACTTC. It is translated as CASSIRSKKNIQYF. The chain links TRBV19 to TRBJ2-4; no reliable D call. Deletions cut 3 bases from V and 4 bases from J, with 10 bases between. The CDR3 is 14 amino acids. From germline, CDR1 is LNHDA and CDR2 SQIVND (reference sequence). Using reference TRBV19 and TRBJ2-4 for the parts outside the CDR3, the full variable domain is DGGITQSPKYLFRKEGQNVTLSCEQNLNHDAMYWYRQDPGQGLRLIYYSQIVNDFQKGDIAEGYSVSREKKESFPLTVTSAQKNPTAFYLCASSIRSKKNIQYFGAGTRLSVL.

As concerns this clone: Sequence at one end of the junction differs from germline and may be a read error. The chain carries TRBV5-1 and TRBJ2-7; D unresolved. The CDR3 sequence is 13 residues long. Per germline, CDR1 SGHRS and CDR2 YFSETQ. The CDR3 region has the DNA TGCGCCAGCAGCCAGATGAGATCCTTCGAGCAGTACTTC. Encoded protein: CASSQMRSFEQYF.